The rows below give T cell receptor beta chains drawn from one sample of a study of T-cell reconstitution after alpha-beta-depleted transplantation in children. TCRdb re-called the PCR reads through MiXCR, storing one row per CDR3 protein. This sample has about 340,000 distinct CDR3 sequences, with 13% found just once. Sequencing was performed on PBMCs, taken from the stem cell graft. Receptors originate from a human donor who donated a stem cell graft to a child with Fanconi anemia. Both conserved end residues are trimmed from each CDR3. Expanded clones get a size class; other rows say once, few or many, or leave the size out.

clone size: .
V gene: TRBV3-1
CDR3 protein: ASSQVDSIRALH

clone size: .
V gene: TRBV4-3
CDR3 protein: ARTDLSSGELF

clone size: few
V gene: TRBV20-1
CDR3 protein: SAGPWGETQY

clone size: .
V gene: TRBV7-9
CDR3 protein: AALRPAVAGELF

clone size: .
V gene: TRBV6-2/TRBV6-3
CDR3 protein: ATSRGETQY

clone size: .
V gene: TRBV4-2
CDR3 protein: ASDRSGGEEQF

clone size: many
V gene: TRBV12-3/TRBV12-4
CDR3 protein: ASSPGTGLLFSGNTIY

clone size: many
V gene: TRBV15
CDR3 protein: ATSTPQGTGELF

clone size: few
V gene: TRBV27
CDR3 protein: ASSLSLTGNYEQY

clone size: few
V gene: TRBV20-1
CDR3 protein: SAGPPLLSYNEQF

clone size: many
V gene: TRBV20-1
CDR3 protein: SARGDNEKLF

clone size: few
V gene: TRBV11-2
CDR3 protein: ASSLEARQLNEQF